These T cell receptor beta chains were read from a single sample in a study of vaccination and CD4 T cells after COVID-19. Their target antigens are unknown. One entry per CDR3 protein results from TCRdb running MiXCR on the PCR reads. The sample lists around 7,000 distinct CDR3 sequences, approximately 51% occurring once. The sequenced sample was CD4+ T cells from blood, cultured in vitro. Receptor source: a human donor in good health. Both conserved end residues are part of each CDR3. Clone size is stated in some rows and not others, as once, few, many or a class when expanded.

clone size: .
J gene: TRBJ2-5
V gene: TRBV7-2
CDR3 protein: CASSTLRTSGETQYF

clone size: .
J gene: TRBJ1-2
V gene: TRBV28
CDR3 protein: CASSSDRGGGYTF

clone size: .
J gene: TRBJ1-2
V gene: TRBV7-9
CDR3 protein: CASSTQDRIYGYTF

clone size: medium-sized
J gene: TRBJ1-5
V gene: TRBV19
CDR3 protein: CASDDRDRQPQHF

clone size: .
J gene: TRBJ1-5
V gene: TRBV20-1
CDR3 protein: CSANRGVQPQHF

clone size: .
J gene: TRBJ1-6
V gene: TRBV19
CDR3 protein: CASSKEGGSYNSPLHF

clone size: few
J gene: TRBJ1-2
V gene: TRBV6-2/TRBV6-3
CDR3 protein: CASSYGQPNYGYTF

clone size: .
J gene: TRBJ2-3
V gene: TRBV7-2
CDR3 protein: CASSFSSGGTSTDTQYF

clone size: .
J gene: TRBJ2-2
V gene: TRBV30
CDR3 protein: CARDRGGTGELFF

clone size: few
J gene: TRBJ1-5
V gene: TRBV12-3/TRBV12-4
CDR3 protein: CASSQSRDRGTNQPQHF

clone size: .
J gene: TRBJ1-1
V gene: TRBV20-1
CDR3 protein: CSAHQLNTEAFF

clone size: few
J gene: TRBJ1-1
V gene: TRBV6-5
CDR3 protein: CASSFSNLAFF

clone size: .
J gene: TRBJ1-2
V gene: TRBV9
CDR3 protein: CASSVGQENYGYTF

clone size: once
J gene: TRBJ2-3
V gene: TRBV2
CDR3 protein: CASSQGLAGDTQYF

clone size: .
J gene: TRBJ1-2
V gene: TRBV6-5
CDR3 protein: CASSYQPGGGDGYTF

clone size: few
J gene: TRBJ1-6
V gene: TRBV19
CDR3 protein: CASSDREKSSPLHF

clone size: .
J gene: TRBJ1-5
V gene: TRBV2
CDR3 protein: CASSVEGGITQPQHF

clone size: .
J gene: TRBJ1-5
V gene: TRBV6-2/TRBV6-3
CDR3 protein: CASSYMGSDSASNQPQHF

clone size: few
J gene: TRBJ1-3
V gene: TRBV20-1
CDR3 protein: CSARDGTTSGNTIYF

clone size: few
J gene: TRBJ1-2
V gene: TRBV24-1
CDR3 protein: CATSDLLGGPAPDREGPYGYTF

clone size: .
J gene: TRBJ2-3
V gene: TRBV19
CDR3 protein: CASSAQQPTDTQYF

clone size: few
J gene: TRBJ1-2
V gene: TRBV2
CDR3 protein: CASNAGGYNYGYTF

clone size: few
J gene: TRBJ1-1
V gene: TRBV20-1
CDR3 protein: CSARRGAMNTEAFF

clone size: .
J gene: TRBJ1-5
V gene: TRBV20-1
CDR3 protein: CSARKGTGSAQPQHF

clone size: few
J gene: TRBJ1-1
V gene: TRBV11-2
CDR3 protein: CASSLSVSLQGQGAFF

clone size: few
J gene: TRBJ2-3
V gene: TRBV7-9
CDR3 protein: CASSSTSGRTDTQYF

clone size: .
J gene: TRBJ2-3
V gene: TRBV20-1
CDR3 protein: CSARDSGTGRTDTQYF

clone size: .
J gene: TRBJ2-2
V gene: TRBV30
CDR3 protein: CAIGLAGGENTGELFF

clone size: .
J gene: TRBJ1-5
V gene: TRBV2
CDR3 protein: CASSDFGTFGTGYQPQHF

clone size: .
J gene: TRBJ2-3
V gene: TRBV2
CDR3 protein: CASSELGVSATDTQYF

clone size: .
J gene: TRBJ1-6
V gene: TRBV28
CDR3 protein: CASSGTGKGSPLHF

clone size: few
J gene: TRBJ2-3
V gene: TRBV7-6
CDR3 protein: CASSLGTSGGALPDTQYF

clone size: .
J gene: TRBJ2-7
V gene: TRBV28
CDR3 protein: CASSSMTSGHEQYF

clone size: .
J gene: TRBJ1-5
V gene: TRBV4-1
CDR3 protein: CASSQLGSNQPQHF

clone size: .
J gene: TRBJ2-5
V gene: TRBV20-1
CDR3 protein: CSASPDAKTQYF

clone size: .
J gene: TRBJ1-6
V gene: TRBV10-3
CDR3 protein: CATRTGLGLPYNSPLHF

clone size: .
J gene: TRBJ2-5
V gene: TRBV5-6
CDR3 protein: CASSWSNRDRDQETQYF

clone size: once
J gene: TRBJ1-4
V gene: TRBV7-8
CDR3 protein: CATRPGRVGEKLFF

clone size: few
J gene: TRBJ2-3
V gene: TRBV20-1
CDR3 protein: CSAAGGDYTDTQYF

clone size: .
J gene: TRBJ1-1
V gene: TRBV7-7
CDR3 protein: CASSLALSAQDGMNTEAFF

clone size: .
J gene: TRBJ1-2
V gene: TRBV15
CDR3 protein: CATSRSRDYGYTF

clone size: .
J gene: TRBJ2-7
V gene: TRBV6-1
CDR3 protein: CASSPLARTYEQYF

clone size: .
J gene: TRBJ2-3
V gene: TRBV19
CDR3 protein: CASSIDRSGGTDTQYF

clone size: .
J gene: TRBJ1-1
V gene: TRBV7-9
CDR3 protein: CASSAFPSGGTEAFF

clone size: .
J gene: TRBJ1-5
V gene: TRBV2
CDR3 protein: CASSVDIRGNQPQHF

clone size: .
J gene: TRBJ1-1
V gene: TRBV30
CDR3 protein: CAWSVRRGTEAFF

clone size: .
J gene: TRBJ1-2
V gene: TRBV29-1
CDR3 protein: CSVALGDYGYTF

clone size: few
J gene: TRBJ1-5
V gene: TRBV6-5
CDR3 protein: CASSYSSRLSVNQPQHF

clone size: .
J gene: TRBJ2-7
V gene: TRBV27
CDR3 protein: CASSLRQGITYEQYF

clone size: .
J gene: TRBJ2-5
V gene: TRBV6-4
CDR3 protein: CASSEQQGAETQYF

clone size: .
J gene: TRBJ2-7
V gene: TRBV6-1
CDR3 protein: CASSPHPGGEQYF

clone size: .
J gene: TRBJ2-1
V gene: TRBV20-1
CDR3 protein: CSARDPGSAYNEQLF

clone size: .
J gene: TRBJ2-5
V gene: TRBV7-2
CDR3 protein: CASSPGLPGETQYF

clone size: .
J gene: TRBJ2-7
V gene: TRBV27
CDR3 protein: CASRRSQGPLSYEQYF

clone size: .
J gene: TRBJ2-1
V gene: TRBV2
CDR3 protein: CASRSGGRAWGNEQFF

clone size: .
J gene: TRBJ2-7
V gene: TRBV19
CDR3 protein: CASSISGTGGYEQYF

clone size: .
J gene: TRBJ1-5
V gene: TRBV7-2
CDR3 protein: CASSRDRVGNQPQHF

clone size: .
J gene: TRBJ1-1
V gene: TRBV30
CDR3 protein: CAWKRGHAEAFF

clone size: .
J gene: TRBJ2-7
V gene: TRBV20-1
CDR3 protein: CSAPNRGSAYEQYF